This is a list of T cell receptor beta chains from one sample in a study of beta chain features in type 1 diabetes. Produced via immunoSEQ multiplex PCR; TCRdb's table is partial and in-frame only. The table shows 250,000 to 350,000 clones, with 14% occurring only once. The sequenced sample was central memory CD4+ T cells from blood. The receptors derive from a man aged 25-40 years in good health. The CDR3 runs from the conserved cysteine through the conserved F or W. The D gene is left open where the match is weak. Clone size is stated in some rows and not others, as once, few, many or a class when expanded.

.	TRBV28	TRBJ2-3	many	CASSFLGFTDTQYF	TGTGCCAGCAGTTTCCTAGGGTTCACAGATACGCAGTATTTT
.	TRBV27	TRBJ2-7	.	CASTPAPTVPYEQYF	TGTGCCAGCACCCCCGCCCCGACAGTACCCTACGAGCAGTACTTC
.	TRBV5-4	TRBJ2-2	few	CASSLWGTGELFF	TGTGCCAGCAGCTTGTGGGGAACCGGGGAGCTGTTTTTT
.	TRBV6-1	TRBJ1-5	many	CASRQGSGNQPQHF	TGTGCCAGCCGCCAGGGGTCGGGAAATCAGCCCCAGCATTTT
.	TRBV11-3	TRBJ1-2	.	CASSPTGPNGYTF	TGTGCCAGCAGCCCAACAGGACCCAATGGCTACACCTTC
TRBD1	TRBV5-1	TRBJ2-2	few	CASSLAPGQGAGELFF	TGCGCCAGCAGCTTAGCCCCGGGACAGGGAGCCGGGGAGCTGTTTTTT
.	TRBV27	TRBJ2-2	few	CASSLTYPGRRTGELFF	TGTGCCAGCAGTTTAACCTATCCGGGAAGAAGAACCGGGGAGCTGTTTTTT
TRBD2	TRBV27	TRBJ2-2	few	CASRTSGRDTGELFF	TGTGCCAGCAGGACTAGCGGGAGGGACACCGGGGAGCTGTTTTTT
TRBD2	TRBV30	TRBJ2-5	.	CAWSVDTPSGRASETQYF	TGTGCCTGGAGTGTAGACACCCCTAGCGGGAGGGCCTCGGAGACCCAGTACTTC
TRBD2	TRBV6-5	TRBJ2-5	.	CASSYSSGGPVETQYF	TGTGCCAGCAGTTACAGCTCGGGGGGGCCCGTAGAGACCCAGTACTTC
TRBD1	TRBV5-1	TRBJ2-1	.	CASSAAGQGGEQFF	TGCGCCAGCAGCGCTGCGGGACAGGGAGGGGAGCAGTTCTTC
.	TRBV28	TRBJ1-3	.	CASNSPPSGNTIYF	TGTGCCAGCAACAGCCCCCCCTCTGGAAACACCATATATTTT
.	TRBV11-2	TRBJ1-5	.	CASSLVHGDQPQHF	TGTGCCAGCAGCTTAGTTCACGGGGACCAGCCCCAGCATTTT
TRBD1	TRBV6-1	TRBJ2-5	few	CASSDRGQETQYF	TGTGCCAGCAGTGACAGGGGGCAAGAGACCCAGTACTTC
TRBD2	TRBV9	TRBJ2-5	few	CASSLAGRGETQYF	TGTGCCAGCAGCTTAGCGGGACGTGGGGAGACCCAGTACTTC
.	TRBV5-1	TRBJ2-3	many	CASSDGLRTDTQYF	TGCGCCAGCAGCGATGGACTTCGCACAGATACGCAGTATTTT
TRBD1	TRBV7-2	TRBJ1-4	.	CASSTRQGAGEKLFF	TGTGCCAGCAGCACCCGACAGGGGGCAGGGGAAAAACTGTTTTTT